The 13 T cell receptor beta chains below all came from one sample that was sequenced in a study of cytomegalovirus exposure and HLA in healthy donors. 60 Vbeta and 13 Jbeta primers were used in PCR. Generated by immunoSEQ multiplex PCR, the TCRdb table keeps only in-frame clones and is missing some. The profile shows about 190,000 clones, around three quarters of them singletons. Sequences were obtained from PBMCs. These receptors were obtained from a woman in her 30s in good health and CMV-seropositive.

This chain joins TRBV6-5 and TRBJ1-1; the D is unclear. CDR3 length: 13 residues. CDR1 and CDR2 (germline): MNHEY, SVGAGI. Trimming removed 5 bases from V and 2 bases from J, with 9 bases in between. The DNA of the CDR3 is TGTGCCAGCAGTCTTAGATTTAACACTGAAGCTTTCTTT. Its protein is CASSLRFNTEAFF.

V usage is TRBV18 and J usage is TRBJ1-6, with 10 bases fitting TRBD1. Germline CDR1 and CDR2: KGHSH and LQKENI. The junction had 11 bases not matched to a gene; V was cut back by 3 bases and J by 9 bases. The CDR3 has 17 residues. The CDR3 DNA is TGTGCCAGCTCACCGGGACAGGGGCCGCCGGAAGGTTCACCCCTCCACTTT. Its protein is CASSPGQGPPEGSPLHF.

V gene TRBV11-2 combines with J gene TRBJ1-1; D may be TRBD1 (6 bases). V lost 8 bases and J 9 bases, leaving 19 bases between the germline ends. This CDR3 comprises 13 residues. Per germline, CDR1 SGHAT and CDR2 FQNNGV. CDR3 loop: CASALFRDTKAFF. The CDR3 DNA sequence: TGTGCCAGCGCCCTCTTCCGGGACACAAAAGCTTTCTTT.

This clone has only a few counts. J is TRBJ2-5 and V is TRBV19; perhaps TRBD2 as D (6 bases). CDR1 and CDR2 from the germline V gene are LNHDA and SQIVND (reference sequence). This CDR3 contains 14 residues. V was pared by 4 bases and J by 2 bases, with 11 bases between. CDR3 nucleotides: TGTGCCAGTAGTAGAGCTGGGGGGCAAGAGACCCAGTACTTC. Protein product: CASSRAGGQETQYF.

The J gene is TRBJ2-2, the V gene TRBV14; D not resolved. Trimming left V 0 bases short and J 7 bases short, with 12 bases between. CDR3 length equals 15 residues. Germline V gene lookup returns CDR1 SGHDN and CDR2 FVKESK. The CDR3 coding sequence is TGTGCCAGCAGCCAAGAACAAGGAGCTGGCGGGGAGCTGTTTTTT. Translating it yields CASSQEQGAGGELFF.

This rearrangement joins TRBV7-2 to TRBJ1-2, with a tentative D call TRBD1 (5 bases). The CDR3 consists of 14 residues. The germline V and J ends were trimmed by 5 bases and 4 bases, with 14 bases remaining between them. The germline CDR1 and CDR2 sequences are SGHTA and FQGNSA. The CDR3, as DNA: TGTGCCAGCAGCCCGGGGGGGGGAGGCTATGGCTACACCTTC. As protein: CASSPGGGGYGYTF.

The CDR3 DNA follows: TGCGCCAGCAGCCCCTGGACTAGACGCCAAGAGACCCAGTACTTC. Protein sequence: CASSPWTRRQETQYF. This rearrangement joins TRBV4-1 to TRBJ2-5, with 7 bases fitting TRBD2. The length of the CDR3 is 15 residues. Trimming at V came to 4 bases and at J to 1 base, leaving 6 bases not matched to a gene. Per germline, CDR1 MGHRA and CDR2 YSYEKL.

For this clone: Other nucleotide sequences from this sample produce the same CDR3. CDR3: CASSLASGGPIYEQYF. The CDR3 DNA reads as TGTGCCAGCAGCTTGGCTAGCGGGGGGCCAATTTACGAGCAGTACTTC. The chain combines TRBV5-4 with TRBJ2-7, with 11 bases aligning to TRBD2. Per the germline V gene, CDR1 is SGHNT and CDR2 is YYREEE (reference sequence). This CDR3 has 16 amino acids. Trimming took 0 bases from V and 4 from J; bases not matched to a gene: 6.

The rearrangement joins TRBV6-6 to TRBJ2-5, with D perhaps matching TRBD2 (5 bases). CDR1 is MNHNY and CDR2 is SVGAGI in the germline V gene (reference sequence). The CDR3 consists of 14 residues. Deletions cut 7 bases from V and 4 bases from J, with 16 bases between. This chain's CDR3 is CASTHRGSGETQYF. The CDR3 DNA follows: TGTGCCAGCACCCACCGTGGGAGTGGAGAGACCCAGTACTTC.

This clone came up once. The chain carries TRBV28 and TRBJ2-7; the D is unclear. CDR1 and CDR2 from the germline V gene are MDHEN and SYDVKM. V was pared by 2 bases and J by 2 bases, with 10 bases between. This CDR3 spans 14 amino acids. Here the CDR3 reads CASSLRNSPYEQYF. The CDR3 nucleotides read TGTGCCAGCAGTTTACGTAACTCCCCCTACGAGCAGTACTTC.

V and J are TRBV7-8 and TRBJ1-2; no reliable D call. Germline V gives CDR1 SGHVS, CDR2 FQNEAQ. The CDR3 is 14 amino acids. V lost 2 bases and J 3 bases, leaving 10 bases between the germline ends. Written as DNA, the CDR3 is TGTGCCAGCAGCTTAAGTCCCGGGGACTATGGCTACACCTTC. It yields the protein CASSLSPGDYGYTF.

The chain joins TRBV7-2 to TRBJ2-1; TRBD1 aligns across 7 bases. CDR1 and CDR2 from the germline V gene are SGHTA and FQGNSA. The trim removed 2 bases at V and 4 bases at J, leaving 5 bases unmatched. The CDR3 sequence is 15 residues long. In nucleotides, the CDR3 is TGTGCCAGCAGCTTAACAGGGGCGCGGTACAATGAGCAGTTCTTC. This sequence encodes CASSLTGARYNEQFF.

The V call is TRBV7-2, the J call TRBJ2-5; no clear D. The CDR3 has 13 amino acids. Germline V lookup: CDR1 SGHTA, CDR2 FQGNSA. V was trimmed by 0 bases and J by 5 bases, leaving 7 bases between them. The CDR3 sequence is CASSLATSETQYF. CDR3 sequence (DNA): TGTGCCAGCAGCTTAGCAACTTCGGAGACCCAGTACTTC.